The 19 T cell receptor beta chains given below trace back to one sample, sequenced in a study of PD-1 blockade in classical Hodgkin lymphoma. Produced via immunoSEQ multiplex PCR; TCRdb's table is partial and in-frame only. Seen here are under 95,000 clones, about 92% observed once, and the top ten hold around 8.5%. With no exception, relapse followed autologous stem cell transplantation in all patients, and brentuximab vedotin exposure varied. The source material was peripheral blood mononuclear cells (PBMCs), sampled at baseline. The receptor set was obtained from a human donor with classical Hodgkin lymphoma.

The chain has TRBV27 and TRBJ2-7, with TRBD1 identical over 10 bases. The CDR3 loop spans 14 amino acids. The trim removed 7 bases at V and 2 bases at J, leaving 5 bases unmatched. CDR1 and CDR2 from the germline V gene are MNHEY and SMNVEV (reference sequence). The CDR3 loop reads CASTGQGGPYEQYF. The CDR3, as DNA: TGTGCCAGCACCGGACAGGGGGGCCCCTACGAGCAGTACTTC.

The chain employs TRBV18 and TRBJ2-5; TRBD2 is a possible D gene (6 bases). Trimming shortened V by 9 bases and J by 2 bases, and 13 bases separated the two germline ends. Germline-derived CDR1 and CDR2 are KGHSH and LQKENI. The CDR3 loop spans 13 amino acids. The CDR3 bases are TGTGCCAGTAGAACGGGAGTTCAAGAGACCCAGTACTTC. As protein: CASRTGVQETQYF.

This chain connects TRBV6-5 to TRBJ1-1, with a possible D match to TRBD1 (5 bases). Trimming took off 2 bases at V and 1 base at J, with 8 bases between the two ends. The CDR3 is 14 amino acids. CDR1 and CDR2 (germline): MNHEY, SVGAGI. This CDR3 reads CASSYGATNTEAFF. As DNA, the CDR3 is TGTGCCAGCAGTTACGGGGCTACGAACACTGAAGCTTTCTTT.

The gene calls are TRBV7-2 and TRBJ2-7; TRBD1 matches at 7 bases. The germline V gene encodes CDR1 SGHTA and CDR2 FQGNSA. CDR3 length equals 15 residues. Trimming cost V 5 bases and J 2 bases; bases outside gene matches: 9. The CDR3 DNA follows: TGTGCCAGCAGCCCAACCGGGACAGTCCCCTACGAGCAGTACTTC. As protein: CASSPTGTVPYEQYF.

This clone occurred a few times. The V call is TRBV9, the J call TRBJ2-7; TRBD2 matches 11 bases. CDR3 length: 16 residues. The trim removed 4 bases at V and 4 bases at J, leaving 10 bases unmatched. Germline V gives CDR1 SGDLS, CDR2 YYNGEE. The CDR3 region is CASSPIIAGGIYEQYF. The CDR3 DNA sequence: TGTGCCAGCAGCCCTATCATAGCGGGGGGGATATACGAGCAGTACTTC.

The gene calls are TRBV6-5 and TRBJ2-7; D might be TRBD2 (5 bases). The CDR3 contains 15 residues. V lost 3 bases to trimming and J lost 7 bases, with 19 bases between them. Germline loops: CDR1 MNHEY, CDR2 SVGAGI. The CDR3 region is CASSYRAPDYYEQYF. In nucleotides, the CDR3 is TGTGCCAGCAGTTATAGGGCCCCAGACTATTATGAGCAGTACTTC.

The chain couples TRBV5-1 to TRBJ1-4, with 9 positions matching TRBD1. V lost 0 bases, J lost 5 bases, and 5 bases stayed unmatched. Germline loops: CDR1 SGHRS, CDR2 YFSETQ. This CDR3 is 16 amino acids long. CDR3 sequence: CASSLEGQGSNEKLFF. The CDR3 nucleotides read TGCGCCAGCAGCTTGGAGGGACAGGGATCGAATGAAAAACTGTTTTTT.

The rearrangement links TRBV10-3 to TRBJ2-4; the D gene is possibly TRBD1 (5 bases). Germline assignment: CDR1 ENHRY and CDR2 SYGVKD. The CDR3 spans 14 residues. V was cut by 3 bases and J by 3 bases, with 9 bases left in between. In nucleotides, the CDR3 is TGTGCCATCAGTGATAACAGGCTCAAAAACATTCAGTACTTC. This sequence encodes CAISDNRLKNIQYF.

The chain carries TRBV7-2 and TRBJ2-7; D unresolved. Deletions cut 6 bases from V and 5 bases from J, with 11 bases between. CDR3 length: 12 residues. Germline V gene lookup returns CDR1 SGHTA and CDR2 FQGNSA. The CDR3 spells CASRRAADEQYF. As DNA, the CDR3 is TGTGCCAGCAGACGGGCAGCAGACGAGCAGTACTTC. Looking up the rest from reference TRBV7-2 and TRBJ2-7 gives the full variable domain: GAGVSQSPSNKVTEKGKDVELRCDPISGHTALYWYRQSLGQGLEFLIYFQGNSAPDKSGLPSDRFSAERTGGSVSTLTIQRTQQEDSAVYLCASRRAADEQYFGPGTRLTVT.

The genes are TRBV5-1 and TRBJ2-5; D is unresolved. The CDR3 runs 13 residues. V was trimmed by 0 bases and J by 5 bases, leaving 8 bases between them. Germline loops: CDR1 SGHRS, CDR2 YFSETQ. Here the CDR3 reads CASSLELTETQYF. Written as DNA, the CDR3 is TGCGCCAGCAGCTTGGAACTGACGGAGACCCAGTACTTC.

The chain employs TRBV6-1 and TRBJ2-4; the match to TRBD2 covers 7 bases. The CDR3 totals 14 residues. V shed 5 bases and J 5 bases; nucleotides not matched to a gene: 6. CDR1 and CDR2 (germline): MNHNS, SASEGT. CDR3 region: CASSPYAGENIQYF. The CDR3 DNA follows: TGTGCCAGCAGTCCCTACGCGGGGGAAAACATTCAGTACTTC.

The chain links TRBV6-1 to TRBJ2-7; D gene uncertain. The CDR3 is 12 amino acids. Trimming shortened V by 4 bases and J by 3 bases, and 7 bases separated the two germline ends. Germline CDR1 and CDR2: MNHNS and SASEGT. The CDR3 DNA follows: TGTGCCAGCAGTGTCATGCTCTACGAGCAGTACTTC. Translated: CASSVMLYEQYF.

The chain carries TRBV6-5 and TRBJ1-2; a possible D gene is TRBD1 (5 bases). V lost 2 bases and J lost 1, with 11 bases in between. This CDR3 region has 15 residues. Germline V lookup: CDR1 MNHEY, CDR2 SVGAGI. CDR3 in amino acids: CASSYGARSNYGYTF. The CDR3 nucleotides are TGTGCCAGCAGTTACGGGGCCAGGAGTAACTATGGCTACACCTTC.

This CDR3 is CAISDPRQWNTGELFF. CDR3 coding DNA: TGTGCCATCAGTGACCCCAGGCAGTGGAACACCGGGGAGCTGTTTTTT. The chain combines TRBV10-3 with TRBJ2-2; D call uncertain. Germline assignment: CDR1 ENHRY and CDR2 SYGVKD. The CDR3 consists of 16 residues. The ends were cut back, 3 bases at V and 1 base at J, with 12 bases in the middle.

The chain joins TRBV9 to TRBJ1-1, with 8 bases aligning to TRBD1. Germline lookup yields CDR1 SGDLS and CDR2 YYNGEE. V shed 0 bases, J shed 4 bases, and the junction held 5 bases outside the gene matches. The CDR3 consists of 15 residues. The CDR3 is CASSVEGTGATEAFF. CDR3 DNA sequence: TGTGCCAGCAGCGTAGAGGGGACAGGAGCCACTGAAGCTTTCTTT. The whole variable domain, filled in from reference TRBV9 and TRBJ1-1, reads DSGVTQTPKHLITATGQRVTLRCSPRSGDLSVYWYQQSLDQGLQFLIQYYNGEERAKGNILERFSAQQFPDLHSELNLSSLELGDSALYFCASSVEGTGATEAFFGQGTRLTVV.

This rearrangement joins TRBV9 to TRBJ1-2; D gene ambiguous. Germline CDR1 SGDLS, CDR2 YYNGEE. V lost 0 bases and J lost 5, with 5 bases in between. The CDR3 totals 12 residues. The CDR3 DNA follows: TGTGCCAGCAGCGTAGTGAGTTATGGCTACACCTTC. Its protein product is CASSVVSYGYTF.

This chain connects TRBV19 to TRBJ2-7; 7 bases fit TRBD1. J lost 2 bases, V lost 6 bases, and 10 bases had no gene match. The CDR3 spans 15 residues. The germline gives CDR1 LNHDA, CDR2 SQIVND (reference sequence). The DNA for the CDR3 is TGTGCCAGTAGAATCAGGGCAGGGGGAACCTACGAGCAGTACTTC. Its protein product is CASRIRAGGTYEQYF.

The chain recombines TRBV7-3 with TRBJ2-3, with D uncertain. This CDR3 region has 18 residues. The germline V gene has CDR1 SGHTA and CDR2 FQGTGA. V was pared by 5 bases and J by 0 bases, with 21 bases between. CDR3 in DNA: TGTGCCAGCAGCCCCATCCCCCACCTCGACGCTAGCACAGATACGCAGTATTTT. It is translated as CASSPIPHLDASTDTQYF.

The chain is built from TRBV5-6 and TRBJ2-1, with 13 bases matching TRBD2. This CDR3 spans 14 amino acids. CDR1 and CDR2 from the germline V gene are SGHDT and YYEEEE. V dropped 5 bases and J dropped 8; count of bases not matched to a gene: 4. CDR3 sequence (DNA): TGTGCCAGCAGTACTAGCGGGGGGGCTGATGAGCAGTTCTTC. Residues: CASSTSGGADEQFF.